This TCR beta chain originates from a study of identical twins. MiXCR, run by TCRdb on the 5' RACE reads, gives a single entry per CDR3 protein. The repertoire holds fewer than 550,000 distinct CDR3 sequences, with approximately 14% as singletons. V shed 7 bases, J shed 0 bases, and the junction held 7 bases outside the gene matches. This CDR3 contains 14 residues. Germline V gene sequence: CDR1 SQVTM, CDR2 ANQGSEA. This sample was also put to use in a study of yellow fever vaccine responses in identical twins.

V is TRBV29-1 and J is TRBJ2-3; TRBD1 agrees at 7 bases. The sequenced sample consisted of CD4+ T cells sorted from blood. This TCR was sampled from a woman aged 18 to 35 in good health. The CDR3 DNA is TGCAGCGCTAGACAGGGTTCTAGCACAGATACGCAGTATTTT. Encoded protein: CSARQGSSTDTQYF.